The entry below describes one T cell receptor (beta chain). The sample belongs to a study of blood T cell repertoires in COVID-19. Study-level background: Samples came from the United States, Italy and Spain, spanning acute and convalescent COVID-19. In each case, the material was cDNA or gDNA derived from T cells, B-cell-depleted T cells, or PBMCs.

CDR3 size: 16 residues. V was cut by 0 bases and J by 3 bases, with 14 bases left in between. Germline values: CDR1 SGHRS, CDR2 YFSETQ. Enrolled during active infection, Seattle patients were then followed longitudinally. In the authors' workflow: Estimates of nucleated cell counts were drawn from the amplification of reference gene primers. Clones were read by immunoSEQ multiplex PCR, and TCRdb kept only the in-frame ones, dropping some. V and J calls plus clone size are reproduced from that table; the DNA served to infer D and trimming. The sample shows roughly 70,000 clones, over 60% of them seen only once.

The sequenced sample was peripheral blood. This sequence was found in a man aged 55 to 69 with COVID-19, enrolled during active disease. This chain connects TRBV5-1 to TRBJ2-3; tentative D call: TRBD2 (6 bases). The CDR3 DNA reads TGCGCCAGCAGCTTGGGGGGAGCGGGCCCAACAGATACGCAGTATTTT. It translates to CASSLGGAGPTDTQYF.